This T cell receptor (beta chain) was sequenced in a study of T cell changes during pregnancy in multiple sclerosis (dated by TCRdb to between 2017 and 2020). Concerning the study at large: The study looked at changes in the T cell repertoire across pregnancy in women with multiple sclerosis.

At the junction V is shortened by 6 bases and J by 7 bases; bases outside the gene matches: 11. From cysteine to phenylalanine, the CDR3 is 15 amino acids long. Of all the DNA, just the CDR3 is kept, 45 bases in frame from base 1. From the germline V gene, CDR1 is SGHVS and CDR2 is FQNEAQ. As for this clone: There is no known antigen for this receptor. No per-base quality is available; no much larger clone lies one base away.

The library was made by the immunoSEQ multiplex PCR assay. TCRdb limited this immuneACCESS table to in-frame rearrangements with V and J called. A share of clones is missing; checked studies link under half to unresolved V genes, and the rest is unexplained. The sample profile shows tens of thousands of clones; about 93% of them were found once. The biggest ten clones account for roughly 0.4% of the sample. The chain is assembled from TRBV7-8 and TRBJ2-2, and TRBD1 matches 7 of the central bases. Sample: CD4+ T cells from peripheral blood mononuclear cells, taken after pregnancy. This sequence was found in a female donor with multiple sclerosis, enrolled in a pregnancy study. Here the CDR3 is given as CASREGQSKGGELFF. The DNA is as follows: TGTGCCAGCAGAGAGGGACAGTCAAAAGGCGGGGAGCTGTTTTTT.